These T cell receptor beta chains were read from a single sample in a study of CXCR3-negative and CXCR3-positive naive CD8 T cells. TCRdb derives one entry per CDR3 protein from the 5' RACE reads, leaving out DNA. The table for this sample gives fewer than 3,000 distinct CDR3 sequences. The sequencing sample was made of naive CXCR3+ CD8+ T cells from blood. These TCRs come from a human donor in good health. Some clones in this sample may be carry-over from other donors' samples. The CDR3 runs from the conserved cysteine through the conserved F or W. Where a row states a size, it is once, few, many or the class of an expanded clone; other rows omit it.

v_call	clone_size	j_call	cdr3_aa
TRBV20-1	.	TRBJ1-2	CSARDIAGLTGIYGYTF
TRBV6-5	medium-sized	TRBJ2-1	CASSYYQRTSGRVNEQFF
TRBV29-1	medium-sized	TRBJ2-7	CSVYITYEQYF
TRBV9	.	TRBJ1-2	CASSVVTGGSYGYTF
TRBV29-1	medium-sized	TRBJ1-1	CSVAGTGKTEAFF
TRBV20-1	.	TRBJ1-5	CSARMGHLANQPQHF
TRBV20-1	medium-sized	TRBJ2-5	CSAKTGAGVKETQYF
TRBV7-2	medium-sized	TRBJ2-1	CASKLGSSYNEQFF
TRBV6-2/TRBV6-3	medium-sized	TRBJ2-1	CASSYDPAPVDNEQFF
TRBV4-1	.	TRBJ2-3	CASSQGQNTDTQYF
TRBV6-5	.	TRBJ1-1	CASAQENTEAFF
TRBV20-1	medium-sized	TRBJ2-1	CSARDKRGLAGRDYNEQFF
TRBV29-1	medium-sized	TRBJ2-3	CSVQGMEGTDTQYF
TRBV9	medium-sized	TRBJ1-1	CASSVHGGDTEAFF
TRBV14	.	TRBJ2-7	CASSQGFPLEQYF
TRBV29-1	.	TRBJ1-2	CSVEGDSSNYGYTF
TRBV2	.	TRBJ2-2	CASSEADTGELFF
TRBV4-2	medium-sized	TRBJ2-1	CASSRTASGTYNEQFF
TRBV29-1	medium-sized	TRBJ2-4	CSVEAAKNIQYF
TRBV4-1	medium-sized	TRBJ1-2	CASSQGLVGYGYTF
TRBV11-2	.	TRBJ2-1	CASSLGTGYNEQFF
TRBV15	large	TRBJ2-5	CATSTGRGGAETQYF
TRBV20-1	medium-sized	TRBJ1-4	CSARDSTVEKLFF
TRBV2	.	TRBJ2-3	CASRETGPDTQYF
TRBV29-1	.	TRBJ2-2	CSVHRSNTGELFF
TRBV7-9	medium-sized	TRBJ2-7	CASSSGQGNYEQYF
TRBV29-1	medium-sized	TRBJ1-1	CSVDSDRVNTEAFF
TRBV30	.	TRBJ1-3	CAWSVLPMTSGNTIYF
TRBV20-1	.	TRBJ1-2	CSAPMTGLDGYTF
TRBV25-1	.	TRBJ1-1	CASSEYFRESDPTEAFF
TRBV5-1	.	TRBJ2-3	CASSLGVAGVQDTQYF
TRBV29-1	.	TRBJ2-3	CSVEGLAGLGTDTQYF
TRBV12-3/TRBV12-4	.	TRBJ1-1	CASIGPGQGITEAFF
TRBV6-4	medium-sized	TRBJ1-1	CASRDPRRGRMNTEAFF
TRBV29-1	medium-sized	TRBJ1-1	CSVVGDRATEAFF
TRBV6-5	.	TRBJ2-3	CASRQAVGTDTQYF
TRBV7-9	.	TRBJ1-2	CASSSDRDYGYTF
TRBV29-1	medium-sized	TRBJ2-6	CSVEVWSGANVLTF
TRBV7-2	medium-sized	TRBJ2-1	CASSLVGGPYNEQFF
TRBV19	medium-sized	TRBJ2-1	CASSRPKGQFF
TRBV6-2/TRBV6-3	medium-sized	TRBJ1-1	CASTAGDLTEAFF
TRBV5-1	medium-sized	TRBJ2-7	CASSPPSSYEQYF
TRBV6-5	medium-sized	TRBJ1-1	CASSQPTGINTEAFF
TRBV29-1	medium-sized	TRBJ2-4	CSVLPGLGLIQYF
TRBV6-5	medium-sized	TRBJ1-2	CATNVMGANYGYTF
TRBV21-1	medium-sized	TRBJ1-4	CASSKAFRLQANEKLFF
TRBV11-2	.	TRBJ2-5	CASSLVPSFGETQYF